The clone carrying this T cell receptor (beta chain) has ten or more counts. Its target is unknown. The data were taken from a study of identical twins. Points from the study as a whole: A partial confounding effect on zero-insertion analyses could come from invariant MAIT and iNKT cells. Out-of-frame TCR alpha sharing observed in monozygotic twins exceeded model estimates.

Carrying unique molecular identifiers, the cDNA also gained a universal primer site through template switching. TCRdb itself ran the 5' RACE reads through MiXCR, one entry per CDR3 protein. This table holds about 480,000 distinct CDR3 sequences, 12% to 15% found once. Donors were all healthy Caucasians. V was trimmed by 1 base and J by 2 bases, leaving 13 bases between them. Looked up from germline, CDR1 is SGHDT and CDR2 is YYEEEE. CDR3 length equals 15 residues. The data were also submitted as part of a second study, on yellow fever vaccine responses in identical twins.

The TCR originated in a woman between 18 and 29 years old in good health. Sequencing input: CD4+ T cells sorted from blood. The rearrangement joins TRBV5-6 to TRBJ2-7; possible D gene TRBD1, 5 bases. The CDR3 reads CASSLLTDLTYEQYF. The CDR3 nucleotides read TGTGCCAGCAGCTTGCTGACAGATTTGACCTACGAGCAGTACTTC. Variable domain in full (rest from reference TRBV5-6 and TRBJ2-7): DAGVTQSPTHLIKTRGQQVTLRCSPKSGHDTVSWYQQALGQGPQFIFQYYEEEERQRGNFPDRFSGHQFPNYSSELNVNALLLGDSALYLCASSLLTDLTYEQYFGPGTRLTVT.